The rows below give T cell receptor beta chains drawn from one sample of a study of shared clonotypes between healthy human individuals. Sequencing used immunoSEQ multiplex PCR; TCRdb keeps in-frame clones, though not all of them. Counted here are roughly 1,500,000 clones, approximately 98.5% occurring once; the ten biggest clones make up approximately 0.4%. The sequenced sample was naive CD4+ T cells sorted from blood. The receptors here all came from a young man in good health. Both conserved end residues are part of each CDR3. D genes are given only for firm matches. The size of a clone is reported for some rows only, either as once, few or many, or as a class for expanded clones.

clone size: -
J gene: TRBJ1-5
CDR3 length: 15
V gene: TRBV7-8
D gene: -
CDR3 DNA: TGTGCCAGCAGCTTAGACTTTGTAAGTTCTCAGCCCCAGCATTTT
CDR3 protein: CASSLDFVSSQPQHF

clone size: -
J gene: TRBJ1-1
CDR3 length: 14
V gene: TRBV2
D gene: -
CDR3 DNA: TGTGCCAGCATCCCCAGGTGGGAGAACACTGAAGCTTTCTTT
CDR3 protein: CASIPRWENTEAFF

clone size: -
J gene: TRBJ2-3
CDR3 length: 13
V gene: TRBV29-1
D gene: -
CDR3 DNA: TGCAGCGTGACAGGGAGGGCCACAGATACGCAGTATTTT
CDR3 protein: CSVTGRATDTQYF

clone size: -
J gene: TRBJ1-5
CDR3 length: 15
V gene: TRBV19
D gene: -
CDR3 DNA: TGTGCCAGTAGTATAGTCGACGGGGGGCGTCAGCCCCAGCATTTT
CDR3 protein: CASSIVDGGRQPQHF

clone size: once
J gene: TRBJ2-7
CDR3 length: 14
V gene: TRBV6-1
D gene: TRBD2
CDR3 DNA: TGTGCCAGCACCCCAGCGGGAGGGCAAGTCGAGCAGTACTTC
CDR3 protein: CASTPAGGQVEQYF

clone size: -
J gene: TRBJ2-1
CDR3 length: 16
V gene: TRBV28
D gene: -
CDR3 DNA: TGTGCCAGCAGCCTGGGTCCAGGGCTTACCTACAATGAGCAGTTCTTC
CDR3 protein: CASSLGPGLTYNEQFF

clone size: -
J gene: TRBJ2-7
CDR3 length: 20
V gene: TRBV9
D gene: TRBD2
CDR3 DNA: TGTGCCAGCAGCGTTGGGACAGCCGGGACTAGCGGGATGGGAACCTACGAGCAGTACTTC
CDR3 protein: CASSVGTAGTSGMGTYEQYF

clone size: -
J gene: TRBJ1-3
CDR3 length: 14
V gene: TRBV5-5
D gene: -
CDR3 DNA: TGTGCCAGCAGCTACACAGGGTCTGGAAACACCATATATTTT
CDR3 protein: CASSYTGSGNTIYF

clone size: -
J gene: TRBJ2-2
CDR3 length: 15
V gene: TRBV14
D gene: -
CDR3 DNA: TGTGCCAGCAGCCAACACCCGATAGTTACCGGGGAGCTGTTTTTT
CDR3 protein: CASSQHPIVTGELFF

clone size: -
J gene: TRBJ2-7
CDR3 length: 18
V gene: TRBV18
D gene: TRBD2
CDR3 DNA: TGTGCCAGCTCACCCATCGACGCAACCGGGACTAGCTTCTACGAGCAGTACTTC
CDR3 protein: CASSPIDATGTSFYEQYF

clone size: -
J gene: TRBJ2-7
CDR3 length: 13
V gene: TRBV7-2
D gene: TRBD1
CDR3 DNA: TGTGCCAGCAGCTTAGTGACAGGGGTTGAGCAGTACTTC
CDR3 protein: CASSLVTGVEQYF

clone size: -
J gene: TRBJ2-7
CDR3 length: 16
V gene: TRBV27
D gene: -
CDR3 DNA: TGTGCCAGCAGTTTATCCCTGACAGGACTGCTCTACGAGCAGTACTTC
CDR3 protein: CASSLSLTGLLYEQYF

clone size: -
J gene: TRBJ1-2
CDR3 length: 12
V gene: TRBV2
D gene: -
CDR3 DNA: TGTGCCAGCAGTCTACTAGCAGATGGCTACACCTTC
CDR3 protein: CASSLLADGYTF

clone size: -
J gene: TRBJ2-5
CDR3 length: 13
V gene: TRBV29-1
D gene: -
CDR3 DNA: TGCAGCGTTGAGATCCTACTACGAGAGACCCAGTACTTC
CDR3 protein: CSVEILLRETQYF

clone size: -
J gene: TRBJ2-3
CDR3 length: 17
V gene: TRBV7-9
D gene: TRBD2
CDR3 DNA: TGTGCCAGCAGCTTAGCGCTTGCCAGCGGGAACGCAGATACGCAGTATTTT
CDR3 protein: CASSLALASGNADTQYF

clone size: -
J gene: TRBJ1-5
CDR3 length: 19
V gene: TRBV6-1
D gene: -
CDR3 DNA: TGTGCCAGCAGTGAAGCCCTCCTACCCGGTACTTATAGCAATCAGCCCCAGCATTTT
CDR3 protein: CASSEALLPGTYSNQPQHF

clone size: -
J gene: TRBJ2-1
CDR3 length: 11
V gene: TRBV7-2
D gene: -
CDR3 DNA: TGTGCCAGCAGCTTAGTGACCCGGGGGTTCTTC
CDR3 protein: CASSLVTRGFF

clone size: -
J gene: TRBJ2-1
CDR3 length: 13
V gene: TRBV7-9
D gene: -
CDR3 DNA: TGTGCCAGCAGATGGGGGACGAACAATGAGCAGTTCTTC
CDR3 protein: CASRWGTNNEQFF

clone size: -
J gene: TRBJ1-2
CDR3 length: 15
V gene: TRBV9
D gene: -
CDR3 DNA: TGTGCCAGCAGCGGAGAACCCGCCGGGGATAGTGGCTACACCTTC
CDR3 protein: CASSGEPAGDSGYTF

clone size: -
J gene: TRBJ2-2
CDR3 length: 18
V gene: TRBV9
D gene: TRBD2
CDR3 DNA: TGTGCCAGCAGCTTCCGTGGTAGCGGGAGCCAGAACACCGGGGAGCTGTTTTTT
CDR3 protein: CASSFRGSGSQNTGELFF

clone size: -
J gene: TRBJ2-3
CDR3 length: 15
V gene: TRBV5-1
D gene: -
CDR3 DNA: TGCGCCAGCACGCAGGGAGTACAAGGGACAGATACGCAGTATTTT
CDR3 protein: CASTQGVQGTDTQYF

clone size: -
J gene: TRBJ2-7
CDR3 length: 15
V gene: TRBV11-3
D gene: -
CDR3 DNA: TGTGCCAGCAGCCGCCGACCGGGACCACTTTACGAGCAGTACTTC
CDR3 protein: CASSRRPGPLYEQYF

clone size: -
J gene: TRBJ1-1
CDR3 length: 14
V gene: TRBV14
D gene: TRBD1
CDR3 DNA: TGTGCCAGCAGCCAACATTCGGACAGGGCGGGAGCTTTCTTT
CDR3 protein: CASSQHSDRAGAFF

clone size: -
J gene: TRBJ2-5
CDR3 length: 13
V gene: TRBV11-3
D gene: TRBD1
CDR3 DNA: TGTGCCAGCAGCTCGGGACAGCAAGAGACCCAGTACTTC
CDR3 protein: CASSSGQQETQYF

clone size: -
J gene: TRBJ2-7
CDR3 length: 14
V gene: TRBV28
D gene: -
CDR3 DNA: TGTGCCAGCAGTTCGCAAGGGGCTGGTGCCGAGCAGTACTTC
CDR3 protein: CASSSQGAGAEQYF

clone size: once
J gene: TRBJ1-1
CDR3 length: 15
V gene: TRBV5-1
D gene: -
CDR3 DNA: TGCGCCAGCAGCTTGGACGGCCACCCGAACACTGAAGCTTTCTTT
CDR3 protein: CASSLDGHPNTEAFF

clone size: -
J gene: TRBJ2-6
CDR3 length: 15
V gene: TRBV7-9
D gene: -
CDR3 DNA: TGTGCCAGCAGCGAGCAGCTCTCTGGGGCCAACGTCCTGACTTTC
CDR3 protein: CASSEQLSGANVLTF

clone size: once
J gene: TRBJ1-5
CDR3 length: 16
V gene: TRBV19
D gene: -
CDR3 DNA: TGTGCCAGTGGAGTACCACTCGGACAGTTCCATCAGCCCCAGCATTTT
CDR3 protein: CASGVPLGQFHQPQHF

clone size: -
J gene: TRBJ2-7
CDR3 length: 14
V gene: TRBV7-9
D gene: TRBD2
CDR3 DNA: TGTGCCAGCAGCTCCAGCGGGAAGCCCTACGAGCAGTACTTC
CDR3 protein: CASSSSGKPYEQYF

clone size: once
J gene: TRBJ2-3
CDR3 length: 12
V gene: TRBV29-1
D gene: -
CDR3 DNA: TGCAGCGCCGACCCTAGCACAGATACGCAGTATTTT
CDR3 protein: CSADPSTDTQYF

clone size: -
J gene: TRBJ2-2
CDR3 length: 15
V gene: TRBV7-6
D gene: -
CDR3 DNA: TGTGCCAGCAGCGAGGCCGGACTAAGTACCGGGGAGCTGTTTTTT
CDR3 protein: CASSEAGLSTGELFF

clone size: once
J gene: TRBJ1-2
CDR3 length: 16
V gene: TRBV19
D gene: TRBD1
CDR3 DNA: TGTGCCAGTGGGGAACCCCGGGACAGGCGGCGGTATGGCTACACCTTC
CDR3 protein: CASGEPRDRRRYGYTF

clone size: -
J gene: TRBJ1-3
CDR3 length: 16
V gene: TRBV6-5
D gene: -
CDR3 DNA: TGTGCCAGCAGTTACTTGGGGGTGGCTGCTGGAAACACCATATATTTT
CDR3 protein: CASSYLGVAAGNTIYF

clone size: -
J gene: TRBJ1-4
CDR3 length: 15
V gene: TRBV5-8
D gene: TRBD1
CDR3 DNA: TGTGCCAGCAGCCCCGGACAGGGTTTGGATGAAAAACTGTTTTTT
CDR3 protein: CASSPGQGLDEKLFF

clone size: -
J gene: TRBJ2-7
CDR3 length: 15
V gene: TRBV11-3
D gene: -
CDR3 DNA: TGTGCCAGCAGCCCCAGTTGGGTTAGACGGGGCGAGCAGTACTTC
CDR3 protein: CASSPSWVRRGEQYF

clone size: -
J gene: TRBJ2-7
CDR3 length: 11
V gene: TRBV18
D gene: -
CDR3 DNA: TGTGCCAGCTCAATAACAGGGGAGCAGTACTTC
CDR3 protein: CASSITGEQYF

clone size: -
J gene: TRBJ2-1
CDR3 length: 17
V gene: TRBV2
D gene: -
CDR3 DNA: TGTGCCAGCAGTGAACTCCGGCGGATGACGTCTTTTAATGAGCAGTTCTTC
CDR3 protein: CASSELRRMTSFNEQFF

clone size: -
J gene: TRBJ2-1
CDR3 length: 14
V gene: TRBV27
D gene: TRBD2
CDR3 DNA: TGTGCCAGCAGTCCTCAACTAGCGTACAATGAGCAGTTCTTC
CDR3 protein: CASSPQLAYNEQFF

clone size: -
J gene: TRBJ1-1
CDR3 length: 13
V gene: TRBV11-3
D gene: -
CDR3 DNA: TGTGCCAGCAGCTTTGCCGGGAACACTGAAGCTTTCTTT
CDR3 protein: CASSFAGNTEAFF

clone size: once
J gene: TRBJ2-3
CDR3 length: 20
V gene: TRBV27
D gene: TRBD2
CDR3 DNA: TGTGCCAGCAGTTTAAGGGGTATGCGGGGGACCAGACCTAGCACAGATACGCAGTATTTT
CDR3 protein: CASSLRGMRGTRPSTDTQYF